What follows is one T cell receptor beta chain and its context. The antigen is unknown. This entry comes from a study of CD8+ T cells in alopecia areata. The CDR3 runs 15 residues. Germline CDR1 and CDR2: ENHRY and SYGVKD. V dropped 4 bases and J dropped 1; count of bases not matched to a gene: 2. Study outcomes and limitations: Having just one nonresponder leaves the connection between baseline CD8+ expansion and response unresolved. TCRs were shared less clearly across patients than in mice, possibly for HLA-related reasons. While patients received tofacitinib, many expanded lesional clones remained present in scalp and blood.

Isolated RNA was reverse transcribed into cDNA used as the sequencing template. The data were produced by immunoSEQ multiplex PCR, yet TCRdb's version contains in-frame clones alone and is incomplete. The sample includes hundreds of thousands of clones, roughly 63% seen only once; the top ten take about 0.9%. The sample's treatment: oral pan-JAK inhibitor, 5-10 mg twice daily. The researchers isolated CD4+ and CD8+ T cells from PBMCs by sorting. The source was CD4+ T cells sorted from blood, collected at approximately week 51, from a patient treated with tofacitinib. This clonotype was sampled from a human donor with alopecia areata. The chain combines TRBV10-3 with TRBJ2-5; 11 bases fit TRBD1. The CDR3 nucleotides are TGTGCCATCAGTGCCGGGACAGGGGGCCAAGAGACCCAGTACTTC. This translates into CAISAGTGGQETQYF.